The clone carrying this T cell receptor (beta chain) was found many times. In germline, CDR1 is SNHLY, CDR2 FYNNEI. The V and J ends lost 4 bases and 5 bases, in that order; junction bases with no gene match: 2. This CDR3 has 14 amino acids. The record originates from a study of CD8+CD57+ T cells in acquired aplastic anemia. Profiles of TCR beta VDJ and CDR3 were generated from a genomic DNA template. Each CDR3 protein is one row after TCRdb ran MiXCR on the reads. The data contain 400,000 to 450,000 distinct CDR3 sequences, roughly 64% of them singletons. Sequencing was carried out using sorted CD4+, CD8+, or CD8+CD57+ T cells (not recorded which) from PBMCs. The chain has TRBV2 and TRBJ1-6, with 7 bases aligning to TRBD1. The source of this sequence is a human donor in good health, serving as a control. Written as DNA, the CDR3 is TGTGCCAGCAGTGCCGACAGGGATAATTCACCCCTCCACTTT. Amino acids: CASSADRDNSPLHF. Full variable domain (remainder filled in from reference TRBV2 and TRBJ1-6): EPEVTQTPSHQVTQMGQEVILRCVPISNHLYFYWYRQILGQKVEFLVSFYNNEISEKSEIFDDQFSVERPDGSNFTLKIRSTKLEDSAMYFCASSADRDNSPLHFGNGTRLTVT.